This TCR beta chain was captured by sequencing in a study of blood T cell repertoires in COVID-19. Study at large: From the United States, Italy and Spain came samples of acute and convalescent COVID-19.

Clones were sequenced by immunoSEQ multiplex PCR, and TCRdb holds only the in-frame ones, with some missing. The profile covers some 310,000 clones, with more than 75% appearing a single time and 1% taken by the ten largest. This CDR3 is 15 amino acids long. V gave up 1 base and J gave up 6 bases, with 12 bases separating them. The V gene's germline CDR1 is MDHEN and CDR2 SYDVKM. The sample was peripheral blood. The gene calls are TRBV28 and TRBJ2-2; D is perhaps TRBD2 (5 bases). This sequence originates from a man in his fifties or sixties with active or convalescent COVID-19. CDR3 sequence (DNA): TGTGCCAGCAGTTTATTACGTGACGGGGCCGGGGAGCTGTTTTTT. This codes for CASSLLRDGAGELFF.